One sample yielded the 30 T cell receptor delta chains listed below, sequenced in a study of gamma-delta T cells after stem cell transplantation. TCRdb reran clone calling via CATT on the RT-PCR reads. Counted here are some 13,000 delta-chain clones, approximately 33% occurring once; the ten biggest clones make up 3% to 4%. Sample: gamma-delta T cells. The receptors here all came from a human donor. It is not recorded whose cells these are; they may come from a transplant donor.

The chain is built from TRDV1 and TRDJ1, with D perhaps matching TRDD3 (6 bases). Germline V gene lookup returns CDR1 TSWWSYY and CDR2 QGS. V lost 0 bases, J lost 4 bases, and 15 bases lay in between. This CDR3 is 16 amino acids long. The CDR3 sequence: CALGELGLLGIDKLIF. The CDR3 region has the DNA TGTGCTCTTGGGGAACTAGGGCTGCTGGGGATCGATAAACTCATCTTT.

A remark on this clone: One end of the junction fails to match germline, which may point to a read error. The chain couples TRDV1 to TRDJ1; 10 nucleotides line up with TRDD3. The CDR3 has 20 amino acids. In germline, CDR1 is TSWWSYY, CDR2 QGS. CDR3 in DNA: TGTGCTCTTGGGACCTACGCTGGGTCGGGGCTGGGGGATAAGACCGATAAACCCATCTTT. It specifies CALGTYAGSGLGDKTDKPIF.

This clone has a handful of counts. J is TRDJ1 and V is TRAV29/DV5, with 9 bases identical to TRDD3. This CDR3 has 25 amino acids. The V and J ends lost 0 bases and 0 bases, in that order; junction bases with no gene match: 33. Germline V gene lookup returns CDR1 NSMFDY and CDR2 ISSIKDK. The CDR3: CAASANSSPKVLPEVLGDHTDKLIF. CDR3 nucleotide sequence: TGTGCAGCAAGCGCGAATTCCTCCCCTAAGGTCCTTCCCGAAGTACTGGGGGACCACACCGATAAACTCATCTTT.

In this sample, this clone turned up a few times. This chain joins TRDV1 and TRDJ2, with a possible D match to TRDD2 (9 bases). Trimming removed 0 bases from V and 14 bases from J, with 43 bases in between. CDR3 length: 23 amino acids. The germline CDR1 and CDR2 sequences are TSWWSYY and QGS. The CDR3 reads CALGELGPSYSCLSLGELIRLFF. CDR3 in DNA: TGTGCTCTTGGGGAACTTGGTCCTTCCTACTCTTGCCTGTCCCTGGGGGAGCTGATACGCCTCTTCTTT.

This clone was observed a few times. V is TRDV2 and J is TRDJ1; 7 bases map to TRDD3. CDR3 length equals 18 residues. CDR1 GEAIGNYY and CDR2 EKD come from the germline V gene. The ends lost 0 bases at V and 0 bases at J; junction bases unmatched: 12. This CDR3 reads CACDTPNTGVPYTDKLIF. Here the CDR3 DNA reads TGTGCCTGTGACACCCCTAACACTGGGGTCCCGTACACCGATAAACTCATCTTT.

V usage is TRDV1 and J usage is TRDJ1; tentatively, D is TRDD2 (6 bases). The V end was cut by 2 bases, the J end by 8 bases, with 27 bases between. This CDR3 region has 18 residues. Germline CDR1 reads TSWWSYY; CDR2 reads QGS. The CDR3 DNA sequence: TGTGCTCTTGGGGAAAGAAATGGCCGAGGCTTCCTGACGACAAAACTCATCTTT. Amino acids: CALGERNGRGFLTTKLIF.

This clone was found a few times. This chain's CDR3 is CALGDRGTLKYTDKLIF. CDR3 nucleotide sequence: TGTGCTCTTGGGGATCGGGGGACGCTAAAGTACACCGATAAACTCATCTTT. The V gene is TRDV1, the J gene TRDJ1; D is perhaps TRDD3 (6 bases). Germline CDR1 reads TSWWSYY; CDR2 reads QGS. V shed 3 bases and J shed 0 bases, with 17 bases lying between them. This CDR3 has 17 residues.

The rearrangement uses TRDV1 and TRDJ3; 8 bases align to TRDD3. The junction had 16 bases not matched to a gene; V was cut back by 0 bases and J by 9 bases. There are 20 residues in the CDR3. Germline V gives CDR1 TSWWSYY, CDR2 QGS. CDR3 sequence (DNA): TGTGCTCTTGGGGAACTGGGGAAACTGGGGGCCCCTTTGGGCACCCGACAGATGTTTTTC. This gives the protein CALGELGKLGAPLGTRQMFF.

In the case of this clone: A junction end diverges from the germline sequence, so it may reflect a read error. The chain uses TRDV2 and TRDJ1; D call uncertain. The CDR3 sequence is 19 residues long. Per the germline V gene, CDR1 is GEAIGNYY and CDR2 is EKD. CDR3 DNA: TGTGCCTGTGATCCCCGGCCTTACTACGTGTGGAACTACACCGATAACCTCATCTTT. Translation gives CACDPRPYYVWNYTDNLIF.

A few counts support this clone. This sequence joins TRDV2 and TRDJ3, with TRDD3 matching over 9 bases. V lost 0 bases and J lost 0; bases outside the gene matches: 5. This CDR3 contains 19 residues. Germline CDR1 and CDR2: GEAIGNYY and EKD. The CDR3 is CACDTWGYDLSWDTRQMFF. The CDR3 bases are TGTGCCTGTGACACCTGGGGATACGACCTCTCCTGGGACACCCGACAGATGTTTTTC.

As for this clone: Germline is not matched at one junction end, which may reflect a read error. V usage is TRDV1 and J usage is TRDJ1, with 8 bases identical to TRDD3. The CDR3 extends over 25 amino acids. Germline V gene sequence: CDR1 TSWWSYY, CDR2 QGS. The CDR3 spells CAIGESDPTYVGIRGDGKYTDKLIF. DNA for the CDR3: TGTGCTATTGGGGAAAGCGATCCCACCTACGTAGGGATACGCGGGGACGGCAAGTACACCGATAAACTCATCTTT.

The chain recombines TRDV1 with TRDJ1; a weak D match, TRDD2 (6 bases). Trimming pared 1 base from V and 0 bases from J, leaving 30 bases between. Looked up from germline, CDR1 is TSWWSYY and CDR2 is QGS. There are 22 residues in the CDR3. The CDR3 DNA is TGTGCTCTTGGGGAACGCTTCCTCCTCCGGGCGGGGGGCCGGTCGTACACCGATAAACTCATCTTT. Protein product: CALGERFLLRAGGRSYTDKLIF.

This chain uses TRDV2 with TRDJ3, with 13 nucleotides matching TRDD3. The CDR3 covers 20 residues. V was pared by 2 bases and J by 1 base, with 7 bases of the junction left unmatched. Germline CDR1 is GEAIGNYY and CDR2 is EKD. The CDR3 coding sequence is TGTGCCTGTGACAAAGTACTGGGGGATACGCGATCCTGGGACACCCGACAGATGTTTTTC. Residues: CACDKVLGDTRSWDTRQMFF.

V usage is TRDV1 and J usage is TRDJ1; possibly TRDD3 for D (6 bases). Deletions cut 5 bases from V and 10 bases from J, with 29 bases between. This CDR3 has 17 amino acids. Germline CDR1 TSWWSYY, CDR2 QGS. DNA for the CDR3: TGTGCTCTTGGGAACTTTACTACTTGGGGGGCCCCCCAGGGACTCATCTTT. Translation: CALGNFTTWGAPQGLIF.

The gene calls are TRDV1 and TRDJ1, with 10 bases that match TRDD3. This CDR3 contains 18 residues. Germline CDR1 reads TSWWSYY; CDR2 reads QGS. Germline trimming cut 2 bases from V and 0 bases from J; bases unmatched to any gene: 9. The CDR3 DNA reads TGTGCTCTTGGGGAAAGGGGGATACGCGTTCGGTACACCGATAAACTCATCTTT. As protein: CALGERGIRVRYTDKLIF.

The rearrangement uses TRDV2 and TRDJ3, with TRDD3 matching over 8 bases. CDR1 GEAIGNYY and CDR2 EKD come from the germline V gene. J lost 1 base, V lost 1 base, and 8 bases had no gene match. CDR3 size: 19 residues. The CDR3 sequence: CACDTMQGYASWDTRQMFF. As DNA, the CDR3 is TGTGCCTGTGACACGATGCAGGGATACGCTTCCTGGGACACCCGACAGATGTTTTTC.

The chain uses TRDV1 and TRDJ4, with 10 bases that match TRDD3. The CDR3 extends over 20 amino acids. The V gene's germline CDR1 is TSWWSYY and CDR2 QGS. With V trimmed by 2 bases and J by 1 base, 19 bases remained unmatched. The CDR3 DNA follows: TGTGCTCTTGGGGAATGTTCTTCCTACGGCTGGGGGATAACCCTCAGACCCCTGATCTTT. Protein product: CALGECSSYGWGITLRPLIF.

The chain carries TRDV3 and TRDJ1; D unresolved. CDR3 length: 13 amino acids. V was cut by 5 bases and J by 0 bases, with 13 bases left in between. Germline V gene sequence: CDR1 TVYSNPD, CDR2 GDNSRS (reference sequence). The CDR3 protein is CAASESYTDKLIF. The CDR3 DNA follows: TGTGCCGCCTCCGAGTCCTACACCGATAAACTCATCTTT.

The genes are TRDV1 and TRDJ1; unclear D gene. Germline CDR1 is TSWWSYY and CDR2 is QGS. The CDR3 sequence is 16 residues long. The V gene lost 0 bases and the J gene lost 0 bases, with 11 bases spanning the gap. The CDR3 spells CALGELEPLYTDKLIF. The CDR3 DNA reads TGTGCTCTTGGGGAACTTGAGCCCCTTTACACCGATAAACTCATCTTT.

This clone has only a few counts. The chain links TRDV1 to TRDJ3; 7 bases are shared with TRDD3. V gave up 4 bases and J gave up 3 bases; unmatched junction bases: 12. CDR3 length: 19 residues. CDR1 and CDR2 (germline): TSWWSYY, QGS. CDR3 sequence reads: CALGGQTPMGDWDTRQMFF. Written as DNA, the CDR3 is TGTGCTCTTGGGGGCCAGACTCCCATGGGGGACTGGGACACCCGACAGATGTTTTTC.

This clone was counted a few times. The chain carries TRDV1 and TRDJ1, with 8 nucleotides matching TRDD3. The junction had 23 bases not matched to a gene; V was cut back by 1 base and J by 1 base. Germline V gene lookup returns CDR1 TSWWSYY and CDR2 QGS. This CDR3 spans 22 amino acids. The chain's CDR3 is CALGEPCQLLNQSGGRTDKLIF. In DNA, the CDR3 is TGTGCTCTTGGGGAACCCTGTCAGCTCCTAAATCAATCTGGGGGACGCACCGATAAACTCATCTTT.

With regard to this clone: The sample holds other DNA sequences that translate to the same CDR3. The V call is TRDV2, the J call TRDJ3, with 12 bases matching TRDD3. Germline V CDR1 and CDR2: GEAIGNYY, EKD. V dropped 4 bases and J dropped 0; count of bases not matched to a gene: 9. This CDR3 contains 20 residues. The CDR3: CACDTTTGGYLSWDTRQMFF. DNA for the CDR3: TGTGCCTGTGATACCACTACTGGGGGATACCTCTCCTGGGACACCCGACAGATGTTTTTC.

This clone came up a few times. The junction shows a germline mismatch at one end, possibly a read error. V and J are TRDV2 and TRDJ3, with 7 nucleotides matching TRDD3. CDR1 and CDR2 from the germline V gene are GEAIGNYY and EKD. The length of the CDR3 is 22 residues. The CDR3 nucleotides are TGTGCCTGTGACACCGGAAGGAGTAGCGGGATACTCAGCTCCTGGGGCACCCGACAGATGTTTTTC. This sequence encodes CACDTGRSSGILSSWGTRQMFF.

The chain carries TRDV2 and TRDJ1; D is unresolved. The V end lost 3 bases, the J end lost 2 bases, and 21 bases lay between the germline ends. This CDR3 has 17 residues. Per germline, CDR1 GEAIGNYY and CDR2 EKD. The CDR3 DNA is TGTGCCTGTGACGGGGCGGGTTCCGTCCGGCCTACCGATAAACTCATCTTT. This codes for CACDGAGSVRPTDKLIF.

The V call is TRDV2, the J call TRDJ2; 7 bases match TRDD3. CDR3 length: 16 amino acids. CDR1 GEAIGNYY and CDR2 EKD come from the germline V gene. V shed 4 bases, J shed 6 bases, and the junction held 13 bases outside the gene matches. The CDR3 DNA reads TGTGCCTGTGAGAGGCTGGGGGCCAAATCGGCAGCACAACTCTTCTTT. Translation: CACERLGAKSAAQLFF.

There are a few counts of this clone. The chain is built from TRDV1 and TRDJ1; TRDD3 might be the D (5 bases). Germline V gene sequence: CDR1 TSWWSYY, CDR2 QGS. CDR3 length equals 16 residues. V lost 4 bases to trimming and J lost 4 bases, with 19 bases between them. This CDR3 reads CALGARVEEGCDKLIF. CDR3 DNA sequence: TGTGCTCTTGGGGCACGTGTAGAGGAGGGATGCGATAAACTCATCTTT.

V usage is TRDV3 and J usage is TRDJ1; a possible D gene is TRDD3 (5 bases). V was shortened by 4 bases and J by 0 bases, with 24 bases between the two germline ends. The germline V gene encodes CDR1 TVYSNPD and CDR2 GDNSRS (reference sequence). This CDR3 has 17 amino acids. CDR3: CACNTVWAIKDTDKLIF. In DNA, the CDR3 is TGTGCCTGCAATACGGTCTGGGCGATAAAGGACACCGATAAACTCATCTTT.

This clone has a handful of counts. The chain joins TRDV1 to TRDJ1; D may be TRDD3 (7 bases). The germline gives CDR1 TSWWSYY, CDR2 QGS. This CDR3 has 23 residues. V lost 0 bases and J lost 0, with 32 bases in between. CDR3 coding DNA: TGTGCTCTTGGGGAACTAGCCCCCTTCCCACAAGCCTACTGGGGACGACACACCGATAAACTCATCTTT. Residues: CALGELAPFPQAYWGRHTDKLIF.

This clone was detected a few times. Compared with germline, one end of the junction differs, possibly owing to a read error. The V call is TRDV3, the J call TRDJ1, with 11 bases lining up with TRDD3. This CDR3 spans 21 amino acids. Germline V gives CDR1 TVYSNPD, CDR2 GDNSRS (reference sequence). The CDR3 bases are TGTGCCTTTATGGTCTCGGAGAGCTGTGGGGCTGGGGGATACCACACCGATAAACTCACCTTT. Its protein is CAFMVSESCGAGGYHTDKLTF.

This rearrangement joins TRDV1 to TRDJ2; the match to TRDD3 covers 9 bases. CDR1 and CDR2 from the germline V gene are TSWWSYY and QGS. Losses at the gene ends were 2 bases for V and 6 bases for J; bases not matched to a gene: 28. This CDR3 contains 23 residues. CDR3 sequence (DNA): TGTGCTCTTGGGGAATCCCGAGGCCTTCCTTGGTGGGGGATAGAGGACACCCCAGCACAACTCTTCTTT. Encoded protein: CALGESRGLPWWGIEDTPAQLFF.